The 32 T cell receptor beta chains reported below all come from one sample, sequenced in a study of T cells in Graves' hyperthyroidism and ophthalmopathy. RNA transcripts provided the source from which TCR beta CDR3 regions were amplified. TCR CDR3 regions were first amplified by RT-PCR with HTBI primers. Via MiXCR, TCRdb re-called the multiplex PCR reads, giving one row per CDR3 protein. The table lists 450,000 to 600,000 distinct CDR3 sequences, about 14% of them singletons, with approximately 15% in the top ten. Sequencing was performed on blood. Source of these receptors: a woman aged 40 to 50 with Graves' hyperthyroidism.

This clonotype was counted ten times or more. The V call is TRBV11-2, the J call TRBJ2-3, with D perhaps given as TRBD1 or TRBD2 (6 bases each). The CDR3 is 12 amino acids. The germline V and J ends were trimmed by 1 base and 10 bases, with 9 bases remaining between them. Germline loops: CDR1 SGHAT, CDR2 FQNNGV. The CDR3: CASSLGGAAQYF. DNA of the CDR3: TGTGCCAGCAGCTTAGGGGGGGCAGCGCAGTATTTT.

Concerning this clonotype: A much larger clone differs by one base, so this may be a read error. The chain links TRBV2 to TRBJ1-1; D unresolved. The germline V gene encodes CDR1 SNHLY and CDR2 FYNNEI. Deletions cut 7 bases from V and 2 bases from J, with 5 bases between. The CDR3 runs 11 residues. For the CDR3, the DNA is TGTGCCAGCACCATTAACACTGAAGCTTTCTTT. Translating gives CASTINTEAFF.

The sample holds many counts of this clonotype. CDR3 DNA sequence: TGTGCCAGCAGTTTAGGTAGTGGGGGCGACGAGCAGTACTTC. This gives the protein CASSLGSGGDEQYF. The chain is built from TRBV28 and TRBJ2-7; a possible D gene is TRBD1 (6 bases). CDR1 and CDR2 (germline): MDHEN, SYDVKM. This CDR3 has 14 residues. V lost 2 bases to trimming and J lost 5 bases, with 13 bases between them.

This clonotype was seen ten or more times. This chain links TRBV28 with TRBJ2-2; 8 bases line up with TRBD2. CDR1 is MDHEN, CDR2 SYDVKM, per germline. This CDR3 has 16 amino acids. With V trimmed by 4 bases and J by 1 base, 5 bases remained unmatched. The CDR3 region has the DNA TGTGCCAGCAGTTCAAATAGCGGGGTGAACACCGGGGAGCTGTTTTTT. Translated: CASSSNSGVNTGELFF.

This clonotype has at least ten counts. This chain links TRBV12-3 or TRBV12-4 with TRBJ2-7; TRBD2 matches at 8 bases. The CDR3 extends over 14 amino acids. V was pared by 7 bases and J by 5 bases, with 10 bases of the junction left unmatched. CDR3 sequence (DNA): TGTGCCAGCACTGACAGGCCGGGGGGGAACGAGCAGTACTTC. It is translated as CASTDRPGGNEQYF.

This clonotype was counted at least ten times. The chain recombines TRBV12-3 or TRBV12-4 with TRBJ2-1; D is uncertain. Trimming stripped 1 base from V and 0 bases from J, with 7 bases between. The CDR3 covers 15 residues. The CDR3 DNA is TGTGCCAGCAGTTTAGGATCTCACTCCTACAATGAGCAGTTCTTC. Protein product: CASSLGSHSYNEQFF.

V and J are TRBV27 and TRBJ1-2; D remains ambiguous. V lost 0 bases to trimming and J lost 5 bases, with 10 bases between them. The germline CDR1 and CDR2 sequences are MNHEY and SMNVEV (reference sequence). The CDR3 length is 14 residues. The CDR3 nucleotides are TGTGCCAGCAGTTTATCAGGGAAGGGTTATGGCTACACCTTC. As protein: CASSLSGKGYGYTF.

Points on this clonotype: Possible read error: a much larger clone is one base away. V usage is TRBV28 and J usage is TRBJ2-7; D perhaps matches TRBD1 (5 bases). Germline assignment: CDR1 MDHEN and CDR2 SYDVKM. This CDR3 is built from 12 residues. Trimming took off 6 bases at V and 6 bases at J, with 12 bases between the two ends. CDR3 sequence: CASRTAWGEQYF. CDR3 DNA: TGTGCCAGCAGGACAGCGTGGGGCGAGCAGTACTTC.

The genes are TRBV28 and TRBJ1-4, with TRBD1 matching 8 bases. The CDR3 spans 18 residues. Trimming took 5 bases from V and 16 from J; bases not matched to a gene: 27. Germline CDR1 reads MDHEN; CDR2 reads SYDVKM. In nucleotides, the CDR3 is TGTGCCAGCAGTCCTGCAGGGGGCGGGCGCTCACACCGACCCGGTGGGTTTTTT. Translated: CASSPAGGGRSHRPGGFF.

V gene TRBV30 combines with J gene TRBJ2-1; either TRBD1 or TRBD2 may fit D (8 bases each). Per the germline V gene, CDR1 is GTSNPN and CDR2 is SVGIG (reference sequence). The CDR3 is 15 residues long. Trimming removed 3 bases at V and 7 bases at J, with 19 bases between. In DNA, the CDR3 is TGTGCCTGGAGGGGGACAGGCGGGAGGTCTAATGAGCAGTTCTTC. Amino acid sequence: CAWRGTGGRSNEQFF.

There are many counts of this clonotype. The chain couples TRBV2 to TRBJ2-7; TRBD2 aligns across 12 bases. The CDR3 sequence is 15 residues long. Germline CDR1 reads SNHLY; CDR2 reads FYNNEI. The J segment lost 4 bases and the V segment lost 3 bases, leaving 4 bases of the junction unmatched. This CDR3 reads CASSDSGLAGYEQYF. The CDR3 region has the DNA TGTGCCAGCAGTGATTCAGGACTAGCGGGATACGAGCAGTACTTC.

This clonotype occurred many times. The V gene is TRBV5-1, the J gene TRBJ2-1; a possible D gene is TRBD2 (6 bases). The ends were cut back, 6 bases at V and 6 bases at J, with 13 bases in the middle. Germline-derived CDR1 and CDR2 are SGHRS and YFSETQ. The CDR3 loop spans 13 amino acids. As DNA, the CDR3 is TGCGCCAGCAAACTCCCGGGGGTCAATGAGCAGTTCTTC. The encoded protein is CASKLPGVNEQFF.

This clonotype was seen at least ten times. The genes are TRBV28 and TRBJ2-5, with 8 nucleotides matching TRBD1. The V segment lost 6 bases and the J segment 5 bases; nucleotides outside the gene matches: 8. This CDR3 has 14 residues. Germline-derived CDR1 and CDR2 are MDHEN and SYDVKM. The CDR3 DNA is TGTGCCAGCAGCCCTCGGACAGGGAGGGAGACCCAGTACTTC. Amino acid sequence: CASSPRTGRETQYF.

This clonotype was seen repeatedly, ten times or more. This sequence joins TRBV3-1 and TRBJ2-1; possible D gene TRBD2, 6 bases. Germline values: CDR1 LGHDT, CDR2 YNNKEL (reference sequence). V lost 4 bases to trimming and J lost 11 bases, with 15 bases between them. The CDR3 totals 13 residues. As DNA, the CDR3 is TGTGCCAGCAGCCCCGGGGGAACGGACAAGCAGTTCTTC. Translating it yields CASSPGGTDKQFF.

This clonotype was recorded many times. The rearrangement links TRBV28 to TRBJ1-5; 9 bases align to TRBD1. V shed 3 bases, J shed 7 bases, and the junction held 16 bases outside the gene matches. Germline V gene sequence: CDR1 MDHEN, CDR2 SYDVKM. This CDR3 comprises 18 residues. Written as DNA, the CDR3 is TGTGCCAGCAGTTTTTCGGGACAGGGTAATAGTCTGTTCCAGCCCCAGCATTTT. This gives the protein CASSFSGQGNSLFQPQHF.

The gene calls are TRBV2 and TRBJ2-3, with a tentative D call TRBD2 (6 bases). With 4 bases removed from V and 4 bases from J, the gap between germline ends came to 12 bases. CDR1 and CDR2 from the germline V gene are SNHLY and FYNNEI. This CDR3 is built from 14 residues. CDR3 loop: CASSGRRVADTQYF. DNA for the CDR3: TGTGCCAGCAGTGGCCGGAGGGTCGCAGATACGCAGTATTTT.

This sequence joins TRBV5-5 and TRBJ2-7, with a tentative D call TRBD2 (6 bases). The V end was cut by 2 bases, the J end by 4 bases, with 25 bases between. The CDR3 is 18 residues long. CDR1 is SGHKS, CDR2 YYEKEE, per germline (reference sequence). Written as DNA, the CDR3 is TGTGCCAGCAGCTTTGCCGTTAATCTGGCGGGAAGTACGTACGAGCAGTACTTC. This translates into CASSFAVNLAGSTYEQYF.

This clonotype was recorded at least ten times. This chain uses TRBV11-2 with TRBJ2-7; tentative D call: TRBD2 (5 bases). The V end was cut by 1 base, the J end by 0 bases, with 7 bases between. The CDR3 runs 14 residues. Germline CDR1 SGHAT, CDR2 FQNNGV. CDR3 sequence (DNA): TGTGCCAGCAGCTTAGCTGAGGGCTCCTACGAGCAGTACTTC. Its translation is CASSLAEGSYEQYF.

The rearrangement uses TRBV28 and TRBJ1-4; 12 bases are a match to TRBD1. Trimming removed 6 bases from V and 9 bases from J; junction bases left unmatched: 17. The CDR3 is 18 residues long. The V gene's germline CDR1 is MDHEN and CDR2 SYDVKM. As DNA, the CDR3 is TGTGCCAGCAGCACTTCCGGGACAGGGGGCGGGAGTTTAAAAAAACTGTTTTTT. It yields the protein CASSTSGTGGGSLKKLFF.

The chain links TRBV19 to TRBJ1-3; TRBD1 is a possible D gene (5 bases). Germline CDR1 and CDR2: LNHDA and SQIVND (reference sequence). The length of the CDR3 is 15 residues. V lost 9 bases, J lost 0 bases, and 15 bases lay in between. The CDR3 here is CASTSGAGSGNTIYF. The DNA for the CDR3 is TGTGCCAGCACGAGTGGGGCAGGCTCTGGAAACACCATATATTTT.

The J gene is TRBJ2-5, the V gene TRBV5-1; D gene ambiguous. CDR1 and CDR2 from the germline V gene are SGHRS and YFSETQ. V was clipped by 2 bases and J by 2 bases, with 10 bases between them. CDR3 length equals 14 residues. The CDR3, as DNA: TGCGCCAGCAGCTTTGCTACTGGACAAGAGACCCAGTACTTC. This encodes CASSFATGQETQYF.

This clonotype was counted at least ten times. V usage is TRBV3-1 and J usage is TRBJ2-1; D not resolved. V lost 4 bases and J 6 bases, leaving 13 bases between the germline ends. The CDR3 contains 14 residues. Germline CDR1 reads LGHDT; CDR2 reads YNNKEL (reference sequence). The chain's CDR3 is CASSPNPRVNEQFF. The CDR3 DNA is TGTGCCAGCAGCCCTAACCCCCGGGTCAATGAGCAGTTCTTC.

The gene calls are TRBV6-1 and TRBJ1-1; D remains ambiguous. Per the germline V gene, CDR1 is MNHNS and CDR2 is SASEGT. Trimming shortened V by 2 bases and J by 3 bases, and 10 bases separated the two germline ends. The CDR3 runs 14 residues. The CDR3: CASSERAEYTEAFF. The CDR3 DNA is TGTGCCAGCAGTGAACGGGCCGAGTACACTGAAGCTTTCTTT.

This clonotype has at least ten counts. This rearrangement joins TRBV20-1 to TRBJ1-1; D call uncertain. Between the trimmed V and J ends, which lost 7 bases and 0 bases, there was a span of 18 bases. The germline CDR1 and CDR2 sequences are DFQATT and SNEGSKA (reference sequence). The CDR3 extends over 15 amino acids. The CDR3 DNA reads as TGCAGTGGTACCTCGATTCTCTATATGAACACTGAAGCTTTCTTT. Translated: CSGTSILYMNTEAFF.

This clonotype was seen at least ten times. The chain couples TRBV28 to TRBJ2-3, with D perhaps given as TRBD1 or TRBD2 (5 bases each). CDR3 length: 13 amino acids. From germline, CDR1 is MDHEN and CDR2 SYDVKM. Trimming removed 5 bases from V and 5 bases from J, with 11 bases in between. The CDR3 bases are TGTGCCAGCAGTCCAGGGAGATTAGATACGCAGTATTTT. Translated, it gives CASSPGRLDTQYF.

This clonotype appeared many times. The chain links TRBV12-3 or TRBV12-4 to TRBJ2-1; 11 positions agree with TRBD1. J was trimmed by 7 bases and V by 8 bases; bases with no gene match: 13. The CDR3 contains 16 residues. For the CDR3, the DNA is TGTGCCAGCTCACCACCTGGACAGGGGGCGCGGAATGAGCAGTTCTTC. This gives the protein CASSPPGQGARNEQFF.

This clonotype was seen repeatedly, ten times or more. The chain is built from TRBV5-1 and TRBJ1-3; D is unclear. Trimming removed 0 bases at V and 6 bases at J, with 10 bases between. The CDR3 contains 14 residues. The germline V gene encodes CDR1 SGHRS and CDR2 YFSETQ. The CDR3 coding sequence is TGCGCCAGCAGCTTGGGTGGCCCCGTAAACACCATATATTTT. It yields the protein CASSLGGPVNTIYF.

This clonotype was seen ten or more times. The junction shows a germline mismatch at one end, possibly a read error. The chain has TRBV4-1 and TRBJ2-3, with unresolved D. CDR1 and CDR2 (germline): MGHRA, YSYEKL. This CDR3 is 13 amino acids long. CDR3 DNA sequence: TGTGCCAGCAGCCAAGAGGCCACAGATACGCAGTATTTT. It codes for CASSQEATDTQYF.

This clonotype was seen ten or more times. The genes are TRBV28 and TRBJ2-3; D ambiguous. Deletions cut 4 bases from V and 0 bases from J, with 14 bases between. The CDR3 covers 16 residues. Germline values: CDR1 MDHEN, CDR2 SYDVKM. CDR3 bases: TGTGCCAGCAGTTACCGAAGGGTGACTAGCACAGATACGCAGTATTTT. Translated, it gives CASSYRRVTSTDTQYF.

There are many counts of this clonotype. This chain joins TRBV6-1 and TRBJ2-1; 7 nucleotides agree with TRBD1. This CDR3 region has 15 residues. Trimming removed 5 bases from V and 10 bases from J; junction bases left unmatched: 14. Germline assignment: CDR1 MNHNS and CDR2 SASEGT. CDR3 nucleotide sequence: TGTGCCAGCAGTTTGACAGGGATCGGCCATGGCGAGCAGTTCTTC. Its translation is CASSLTGIGHGEQFF.

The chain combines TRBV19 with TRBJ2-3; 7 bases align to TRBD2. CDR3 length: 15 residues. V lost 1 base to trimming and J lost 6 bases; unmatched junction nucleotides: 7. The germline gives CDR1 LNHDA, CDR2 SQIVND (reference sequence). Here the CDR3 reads CASSIGAGRVDTQYF. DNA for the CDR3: TGTGCCAGTAGTATAGGAGCGGGAAGGGTGGATACGCAGTATTTT.

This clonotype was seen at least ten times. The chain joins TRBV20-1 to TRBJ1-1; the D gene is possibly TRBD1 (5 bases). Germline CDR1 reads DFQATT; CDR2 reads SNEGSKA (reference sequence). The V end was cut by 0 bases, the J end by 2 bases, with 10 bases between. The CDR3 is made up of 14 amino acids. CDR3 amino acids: CSARDRRANTEAFF. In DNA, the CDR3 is TGCAGTGCTAGAGATCGCAGGGCAAACACTGAAGCTTTCTTT.